This T cell receptor (beta chain) was documented in a study of cytomegalovirus exposure and HLA in healthy donors. In the study overall: T cells numbering about 179 million yielded around 120 million unique TCR beta sequences in an earlier analysis.

With 60 Vbeta and 13 Jbeta primers, the PCR was carried out. Produced via immunoSEQ multiplex PCR; TCRdb's table is partial and in-frame only. The sample includes approximately 110,000 clones, over 80% of them seen just once. CDR1 is MDHEN, CDR2 SYDVKM, per germline. V lost 2 bases, J lost 2 bases, and 1 base stayed unmatched. This CDR3 spans 14 amino acids. V gene TRBV28 combines with J gene TRBJ1-1; 8 nucleotides agree with TRBD1. What was sequenced was PBMCs. This clonotype was obtained from a man between 50 and 59 years old in good health and CMV-seronegative. CDR3 in DNA: TGTGCCAGCAGTTTAACAGGGGGAAACACTGAAGCTTTCTTT. This gives the protein CASSLTGGNTEAFF.